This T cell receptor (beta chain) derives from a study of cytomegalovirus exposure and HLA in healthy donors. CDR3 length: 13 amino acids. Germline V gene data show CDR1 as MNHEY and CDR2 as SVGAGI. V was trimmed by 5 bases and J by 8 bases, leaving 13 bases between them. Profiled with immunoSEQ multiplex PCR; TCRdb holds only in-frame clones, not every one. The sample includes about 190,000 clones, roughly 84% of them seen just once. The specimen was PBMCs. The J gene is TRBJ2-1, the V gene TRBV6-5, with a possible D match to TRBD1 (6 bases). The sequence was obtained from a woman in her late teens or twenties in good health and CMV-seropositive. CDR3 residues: CASSRTGPDEQFF. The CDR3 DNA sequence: TGTGCCAGCAGTCGAACAGGGCCGGATGAGCAGTTCTTC.